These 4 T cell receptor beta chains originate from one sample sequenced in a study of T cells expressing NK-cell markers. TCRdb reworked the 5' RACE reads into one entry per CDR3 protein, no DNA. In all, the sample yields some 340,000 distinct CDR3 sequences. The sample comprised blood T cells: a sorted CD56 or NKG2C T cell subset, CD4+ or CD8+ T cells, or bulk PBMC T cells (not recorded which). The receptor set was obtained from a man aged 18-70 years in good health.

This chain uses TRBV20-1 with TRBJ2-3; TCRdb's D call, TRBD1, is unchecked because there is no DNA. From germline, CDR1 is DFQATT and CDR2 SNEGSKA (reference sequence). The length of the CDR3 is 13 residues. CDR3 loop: CSARGQERDTQYF.

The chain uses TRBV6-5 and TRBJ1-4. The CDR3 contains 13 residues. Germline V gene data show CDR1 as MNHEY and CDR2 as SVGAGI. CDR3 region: CATRFGLNEKLFF.

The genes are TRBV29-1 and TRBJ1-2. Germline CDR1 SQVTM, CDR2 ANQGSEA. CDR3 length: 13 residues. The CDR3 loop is CSVESQTNYGYTF.

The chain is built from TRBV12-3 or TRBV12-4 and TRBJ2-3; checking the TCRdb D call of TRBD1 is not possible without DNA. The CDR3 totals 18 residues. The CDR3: CASSFRGIGQVGTDTQYF.